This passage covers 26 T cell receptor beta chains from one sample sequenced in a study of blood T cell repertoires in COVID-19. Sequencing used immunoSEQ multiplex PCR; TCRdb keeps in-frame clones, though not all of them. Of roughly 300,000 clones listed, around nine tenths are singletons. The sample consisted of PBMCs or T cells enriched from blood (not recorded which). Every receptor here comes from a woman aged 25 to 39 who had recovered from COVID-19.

The CDR3: CASSQDPREGESGYTF. Here the CDR3 DNA reads TGTGCCAGCAGCCAAGATCCCCGTGAGGGGGAGAGTGGCTACACCTTC. The V call is TRBV3-1 (or the pseudogene TRBV3-2), the J call TRBJ1-2, with a tentative D call TRBD1 (6 bases). There are 16 residues in the CDR3. Trimming took 0 bases from V and 7 from J, leaving 18 bases between them. Germline lookup yields CDR1 LGHDT and CDR2 YNNKEL (reference sequence).

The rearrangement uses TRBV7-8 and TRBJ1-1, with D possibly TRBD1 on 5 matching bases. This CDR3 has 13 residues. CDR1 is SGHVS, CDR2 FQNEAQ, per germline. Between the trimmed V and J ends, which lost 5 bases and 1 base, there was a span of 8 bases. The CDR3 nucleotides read TGTGCCAGCAGCGTGACAGAGAACACTGAAGCTTTCTTT. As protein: CASSVTENTEAFF.

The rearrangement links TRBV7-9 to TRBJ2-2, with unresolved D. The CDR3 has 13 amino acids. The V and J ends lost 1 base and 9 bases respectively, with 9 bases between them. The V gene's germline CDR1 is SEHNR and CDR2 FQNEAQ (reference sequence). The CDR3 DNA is TGTGCCAGCAGCTTAGTCCCGGAGCGGGAGCTGTTTTTT. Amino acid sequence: CASSLVPERELFF.

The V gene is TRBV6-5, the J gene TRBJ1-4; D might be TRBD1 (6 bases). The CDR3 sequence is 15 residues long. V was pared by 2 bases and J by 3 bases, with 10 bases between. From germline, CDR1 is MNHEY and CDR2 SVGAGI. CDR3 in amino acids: CASSYGGSSNEKLFF. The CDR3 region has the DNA TGTGCCAGCAGTTACGGGGGCAGCTCTAATGAAAAACTGTTTTTT.

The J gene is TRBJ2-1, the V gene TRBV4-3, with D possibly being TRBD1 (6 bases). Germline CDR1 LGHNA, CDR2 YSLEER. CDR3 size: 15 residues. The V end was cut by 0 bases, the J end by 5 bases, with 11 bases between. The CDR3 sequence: CASSQDTGSDNEQFF. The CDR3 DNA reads TGCGCCAGCAGCCAAGATACAGGGAGTGACAATGAGCAGTTCTTC.

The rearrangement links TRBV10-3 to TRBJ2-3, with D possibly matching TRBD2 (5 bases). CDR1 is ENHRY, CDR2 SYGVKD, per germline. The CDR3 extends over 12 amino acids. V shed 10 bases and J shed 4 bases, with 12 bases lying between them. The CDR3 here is CATKLDPDTQYF. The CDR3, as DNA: TGTGCCACCAAACTAGATCCAGATACGCAGTATTTT.

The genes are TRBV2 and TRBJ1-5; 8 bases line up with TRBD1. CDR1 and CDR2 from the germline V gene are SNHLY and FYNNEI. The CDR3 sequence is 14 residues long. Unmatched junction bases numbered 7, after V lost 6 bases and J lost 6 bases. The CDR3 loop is CASSPGQVGQPQHF. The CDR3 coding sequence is TGTGCCAGCAGCCCGGGACAGGTGGGTCAGCCCCAGCATTTT.

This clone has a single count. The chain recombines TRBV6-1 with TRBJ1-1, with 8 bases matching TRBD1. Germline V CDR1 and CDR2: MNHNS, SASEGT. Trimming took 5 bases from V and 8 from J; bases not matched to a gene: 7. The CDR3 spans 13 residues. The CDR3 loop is CASSWQGQGEAFF. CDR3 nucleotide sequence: TGTGCCAGCAGTTGGCAAGGACAGGGAGAAGCTTTCTTT.

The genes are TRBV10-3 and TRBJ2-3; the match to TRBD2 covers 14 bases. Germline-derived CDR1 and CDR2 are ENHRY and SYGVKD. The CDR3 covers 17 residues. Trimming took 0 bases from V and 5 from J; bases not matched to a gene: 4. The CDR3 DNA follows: TGTGCCATCAGTGAGTCGACTAGCGGGAGGGCCGTAGATACGCAGTATTTT. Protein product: CAISESTSGRAVDTQYF.

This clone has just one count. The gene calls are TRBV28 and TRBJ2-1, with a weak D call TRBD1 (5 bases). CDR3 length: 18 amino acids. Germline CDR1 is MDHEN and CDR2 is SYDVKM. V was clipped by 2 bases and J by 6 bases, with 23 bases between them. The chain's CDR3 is CASSLGEDVGVYPNEQFF. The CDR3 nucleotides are TGTGCCAGCAGTTTAGGCGAGGATGTAGGGGTTTACCCCAATGAGCAGTTCTTC.

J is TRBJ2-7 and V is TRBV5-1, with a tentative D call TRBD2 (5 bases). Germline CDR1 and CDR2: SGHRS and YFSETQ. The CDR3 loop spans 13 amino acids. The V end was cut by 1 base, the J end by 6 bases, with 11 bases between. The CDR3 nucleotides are TGCGCCAGCAGCTTGACTAGTTTTTTCGAGCAGTACTTC. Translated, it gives CASSLTSFFEQYF.

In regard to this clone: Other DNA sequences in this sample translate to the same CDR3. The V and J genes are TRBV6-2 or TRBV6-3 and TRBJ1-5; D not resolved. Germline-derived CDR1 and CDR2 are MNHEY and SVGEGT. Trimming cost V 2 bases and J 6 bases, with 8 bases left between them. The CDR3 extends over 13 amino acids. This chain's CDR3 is CASSYGGSQPQHF. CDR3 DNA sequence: TGTGCCAGCAGTTACGGAGGAAGTCAGCCCCAGCATTTT.

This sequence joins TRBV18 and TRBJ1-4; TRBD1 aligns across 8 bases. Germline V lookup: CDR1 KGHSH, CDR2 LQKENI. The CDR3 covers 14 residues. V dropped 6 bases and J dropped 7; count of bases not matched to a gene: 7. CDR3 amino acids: CASSETGVREKLFF. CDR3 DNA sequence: TGTGCCAGCTCCGAGACAGGGGTGCGTGAAAAACTGTTTTTT.

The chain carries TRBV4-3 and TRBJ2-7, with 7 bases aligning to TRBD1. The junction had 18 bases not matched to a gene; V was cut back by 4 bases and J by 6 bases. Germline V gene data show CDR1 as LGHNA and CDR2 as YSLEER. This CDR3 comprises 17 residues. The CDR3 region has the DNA TGCGCCAGCAGCCCAAGTACCTCAACAGGGGCCTGGGGCGAGCAGTACTTC. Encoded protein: CASSPSTSTGAWGEQYF.

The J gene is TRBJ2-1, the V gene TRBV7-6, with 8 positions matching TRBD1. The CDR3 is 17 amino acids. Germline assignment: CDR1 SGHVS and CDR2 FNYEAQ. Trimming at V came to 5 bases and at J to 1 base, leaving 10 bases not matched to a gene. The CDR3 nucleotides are TGTGCCAGCAGCCGAGACCGGGACAGGACTTCCTACAATGAGCAGTTCTTC. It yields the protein CASSRDRDRTSYNEQFF.

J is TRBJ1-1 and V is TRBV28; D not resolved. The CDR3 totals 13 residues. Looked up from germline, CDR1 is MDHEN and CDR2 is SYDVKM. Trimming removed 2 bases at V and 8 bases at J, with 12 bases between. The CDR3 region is CASSLDLGLEAFF. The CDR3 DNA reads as TGTGCCAGCAGTTTAGATCTTGGGCTGGAAGCTTTCTTT. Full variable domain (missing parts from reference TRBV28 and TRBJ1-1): DVKVTQSSRYLVKRTGEKVFLECVQDMDHENMFWYRQDPGLGLRLIYFSYDVKMKEKGDIPEGYSVSREKKERFSLILESASTNQTSMYLCASSLDLGLEAFFGQGTRLTVV.

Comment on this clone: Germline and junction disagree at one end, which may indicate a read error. CDR3: CASSAGTGDLYKNF. The DNA of the CDR3 is TGTGCCAGCAGCGCCGGGACAGGGGATTTGTATAAGAATTTT. This sequence joins TRBV6-5 and TRBJ1-3, with 10 positions matching TRBD1. CDR1 is MNHEY, CDR2 SVGAGI, per germline. The CDR3 sequence is 14 residues long.

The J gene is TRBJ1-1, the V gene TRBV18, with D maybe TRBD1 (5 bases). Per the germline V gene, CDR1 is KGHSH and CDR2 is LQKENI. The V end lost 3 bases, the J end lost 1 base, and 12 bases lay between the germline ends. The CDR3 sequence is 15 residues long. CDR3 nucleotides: TGTGCCAGCTCACCCTTTCGTACAGGGAACACTGAAGCTTTCTTT. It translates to CASSPFRTGNTEAFF.

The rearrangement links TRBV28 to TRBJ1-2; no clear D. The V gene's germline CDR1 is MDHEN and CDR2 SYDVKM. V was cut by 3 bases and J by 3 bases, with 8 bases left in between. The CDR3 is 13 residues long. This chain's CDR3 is CASSFAGDYGYTF. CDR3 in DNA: TGTGCCAGCAGTTTCGCAGGCGACTATGGCTACACCTTC.

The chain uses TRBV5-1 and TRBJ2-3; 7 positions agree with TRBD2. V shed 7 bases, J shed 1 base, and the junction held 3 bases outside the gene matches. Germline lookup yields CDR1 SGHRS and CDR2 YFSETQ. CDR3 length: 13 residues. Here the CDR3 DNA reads TGCGCCAGCCAGCGGGATCGCACAGATACGCAGTATTTT. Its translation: CASQRDRTDTQYF.

Written as DNA, the CDR3 is TGCGCCAGCAGCTTTGGTCTAGGGACTAGATCTAACAATGAGCAGTTCTTC. This translates into CASSFGLGTRSNNEQFF. The chain links TRBV5-1 to TRBJ2-1, with TRBD2 matching 8 bases. The CDR3 totals 17 residues. V gave up 2 bases and J gave up 5 bases; unmatched junction bases: 12. CDR1 and CDR2 (germline): SGHRS, YFSETQ.

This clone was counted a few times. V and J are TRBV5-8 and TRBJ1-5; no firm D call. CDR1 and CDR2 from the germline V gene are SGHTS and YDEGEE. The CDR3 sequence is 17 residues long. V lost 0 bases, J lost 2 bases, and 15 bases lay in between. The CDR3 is CASSLAFLGGGNQPQHF. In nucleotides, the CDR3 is TGTGCCAGCAGCTTGGCCTTTCTGGGTGGAGGCAATCAGCCCCAGCATTTT.

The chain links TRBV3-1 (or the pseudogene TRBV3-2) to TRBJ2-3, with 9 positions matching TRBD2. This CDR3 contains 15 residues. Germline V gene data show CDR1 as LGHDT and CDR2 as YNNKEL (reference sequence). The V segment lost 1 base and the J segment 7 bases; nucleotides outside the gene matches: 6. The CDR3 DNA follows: TGTGCCAGCAGCCAAGTAGCGGGAGAAGGGAATACGCAGTATTTT. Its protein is CASSQVAGEGNTQYF.

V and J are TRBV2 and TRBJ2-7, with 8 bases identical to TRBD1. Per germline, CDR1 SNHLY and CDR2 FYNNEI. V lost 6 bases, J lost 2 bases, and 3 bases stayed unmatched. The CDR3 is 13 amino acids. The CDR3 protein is CASRWTGTYEQYF. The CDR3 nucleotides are TGTGCCAGCAGATGGACAGGGACCTACGAGCAGTACTTC.

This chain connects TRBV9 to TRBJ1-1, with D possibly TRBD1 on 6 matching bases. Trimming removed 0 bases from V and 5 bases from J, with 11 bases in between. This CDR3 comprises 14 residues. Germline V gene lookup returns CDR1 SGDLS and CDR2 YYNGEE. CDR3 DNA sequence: TGTGCCAGCAGCGTAGACAGGGTCCGAACTGAAGCTTTCTTT. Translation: CASSVDRVRTEAFF.

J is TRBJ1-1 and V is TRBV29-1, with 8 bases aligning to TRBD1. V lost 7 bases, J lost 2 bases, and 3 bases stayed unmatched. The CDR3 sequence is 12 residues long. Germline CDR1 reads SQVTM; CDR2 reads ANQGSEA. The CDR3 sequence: CSGGQGNTEAFF. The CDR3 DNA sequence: TGCAGCGGAGGACAGGGTAACACTGAAGCTTTCTTT.